The 10 T cell receptor beta chains below were found in one sample sequenced in a study of monozygotic twins with inflammatory bowel disease. TCRdb re-called the 5' RACE reads and catalogs CDR3 proteins one per entry, DNA excluded. The sample has about 200,000 distinct CDR3 sequences, and its top ten clones hold roughly 7.5%. The sequenced material came from blood. These receptors all come from a human donor with ulcerative colitis or Crohn's disease, or a healthy co-twin of an affected twin (not recorded which).

The J gene is TRBJ2-5, the V gene TRBV7-8; TCRdb gives TRBD1 as the D gene, but with no DNA this cannot be confirmed. The CDR3 covers 15 residues. The germline V gene has CDR1 SGHVS and CDR2 FQNEAQ. CDR3 sequence: CASSVQTGAKETQYF.

The V gene is TRBV29-1, the J gene TRBJ2-2; the D call of TRBD1 rests on TCRdb alone, since no DNA is present to check it. Germline V gives CDR1 SQVTM, CDR2 ANQGSEA. This CDR3 is built from 14 residues. CDR3 sequence reads: CSARLQGLAGELFF.

V and J are TRBV27 and TRBJ1-5. The V gene's germline CDR1 is MNHEY and CDR2 SMNVEV (reference sequence). This CDR3 has 12 residues. The CDR3 sequence is CASSSIGQPQHF.

The rearrangement uses TRBV9 and TRBJ2-6; TCRdb names TRBD1, which stays unverified in the absence of DNA. Germline lookup yields CDR1 SGDLS and CDR2 YYNGEE. CDR3 length: 17 amino acids. CDR3 residues: CASSVGNRGSGANVLTF.

V is TRBV6-1 and J is TRBJ2-1; without DNA, the TCRdb call of TRBD2 cannot be checked. CDR3 size: 18 residues. Germline CDR1 MNHNS, CDR2 SASEGT. This CDR3 is CASSEKGSGGAIAHEQFF.

The rearrangement joins TRBV7-6 to TRBJ2-7. In germline, CDR1 is SGHVS, CDR2 FNYEAQ. This CDR3 region has 14 residues. CDR3 amino acids: CASSSGTEPYEQYF.

The chain recombines TRBV19 with TRBJ2-3; as DNA is missing, the TRBD1 call by TCRdb cannot be tested. CDR3 length: 16 amino acids. Germline loops: CDR1 LNHDA, CDR2 SQIVND (reference sequence). CDR3 sequence reads: CASNPLQGTGTDTQYF.

The chain carries TRBV20-1 and TRBJ2-3; TCRdb selects TRBD1, and the lack of DNA leaves this call unchecked. Germline assignment: CDR1 DFQATT and CDR2 SNEGSKA (reference sequence). CDR3 length: 13 residues. The CDR3 here is CSAPQGLTDTQYF.

V and J are TRBV12-3 or TRBV12-4 and TRBJ2-3; TCRdb designates TRBD1, a call that cannot be tested without DNA. The CDR3 contains 17 residues. CDR3 protein: CASRSNPGTAGTDTQYF.

V and J are TRBV5-1 and TRBJ2-2; the D gene TCRdb calls, TRBD1, cannot be checked with no DNA. The CDR3 runs 15 residues. Germline CDR1 and CDR2: SGHRS and YFSETQ. CDR3 in amino acids: CASSQGTVRSGELFF.